Below, 8 T cell receptor beta chains from the same sample are listed, as sequenced in a study of T cell responses to AZD1222 COVID-19 vaccine. Method: immunoSEQ multiplex PCR; TCRdb's copy keeps in-frame clones and lacks some. The sample gives 75,000 to 100,000 clones, 90% of which show up once; more than 7.5% is in the top ten. Source: peripheral blood, taken on day 0 of AZD1222 vaccination. The receptors stem from an adult in good health.

This chain connects TRBV24-1 to TRBJ1-2; D uncertain. The germline gives CDR1 KGHDR, CDR2 SFDVKD. This CDR3 has 13 amino acids. With 5 bases removed from V and 0 bases from J, the gap between germline ends came to 6 bases. CDR3 residues: CATSVEPNYGYTF. The CDR3 coding sequence is TGTGCCACCAGTGTGGAGCCTAACTATGGCTACACCTTC.

V and J are TRBV18 and TRBJ1-4; D gene uncertain. The ends were cut back, 3 bases at V and 6 bases at J, with 5 bases in the middle. This CDR3 comprises 12 residues. Germline CDR1 reads KGHSH; CDR2 reads LQKENI. In DNA form, the CDR3 reads TGTGCCAGCTCACCCGATGATGAAAAACTGTTTTTT. Protein: CASSPDDEKLFF.

This sequence joins TRBV6-2 or TRBV6-3 and TRBJ2-7; D is unresolved. V was trimmed by 5 bases and J by 8 bases, leaving 13 bases between them. Germline CDR1 is MNHEY and CDR2 is SVGEGT. The CDR3 runs to 12 residues. The CDR3 here is CASSPPQPQQYF. The CDR3 DNA reads TGTGCCAGCAGTCCCCCGCAGCCACAGCAGTACTTC.

The rearrangement uses TRBV6-1 and TRBJ2-7; D perhaps matches TRBD1 (6 bases). V gave up 3 bases and J gave up 0 bases, with 12 bases separating them. CDR1 is MNHNS and CDR2 is SASEGT in the germline V gene. CDR3 size: 15 residues. In DNA, the CDR3 is TGTGCCAGCAGTGACAGGGGTCACCTCTCCTACGAGCAGTACTTC. This translates into CASSDRGHLSYEQYF.

The chain couples TRBV19 to TRBJ1-1; 7 nucleotides line up with TRBD1. Germline lookup yields CDR1 LNHDA and CDR2 SQIVND (reference sequence). This CDR3 contains 14 residues. J gave up 1 base and V 6 bases, and 5 bases lay outside the gene matches. The CDR3 bases are TGTGCCAGTAGGATTGGGACAGCGAACACTGAAGCTTTCTTT. Its translation is CASRIGTANTEAFF.

The chain couples TRBV6-5 to TRBJ1-4, with D possibly TRBD1 on 6 matching bases. The germline V and J ends were trimmed by 6 bases and 3 bases, with 14 bases remaining between them. The CDR3 spans 15 residues. Germline V gene lookup returns CDR1 MNHEY and CDR2 SVGAGI. The CDR3 DNA follows: TGTGCCAGCAGACAACAGGGCTCCGCTAATGAAAAACTGTTTTTT. This gives the protein CASRQQGSANEKLFF.

The J gene is TRBJ2-5, the V gene TRBV9, with D perhaps TRBD1 (5 bases). Looked up from germline, CDR1 is SGDLS and CDR2 is YYNGEE. The CDR3 spans 16 residues. V lost 0 bases and J 2 bases, leaving 14 bases between the germline ends. CDR3 sequence reads: CASSVAEGAIQETQYF. CDR3 nucleotides: TGTGCCAGCAGCGTAGCGGAAGGGGCGATTCAAGAGACCCAGTACTTC.

This clone was counted only a few times. This sequence joins TRBV7-9 and TRBJ1-2; 7 bases are shared with TRBD1. With V trimmed by 5 bases and J by 8 bases, 11 bases remained unmatched. The CDR3 length is 14 residues. The germline CDR1 and CDR2 sequences are SEHNR and FQNEAQ (reference sequence). The CDR3 spells CASSRDGTAQGYTF. CDR3 nucleotide sequence: TGTGCCAGCAGCCGGGATGGGACAGCACAAGGCTACACCTTC.